Detailed here is one T cell receptor (beta chain). Its antigen is not known. The sample comes from a study of OX40 agonist ivuxolimab in advanced cancers. Across the study: Partial response was recorded in three patients: one hepatocellular carcinoma and two cutaneous melanoma cases. Study-wide points: More expanded clones were seen, on average, in CD8+ T cells than in CD4+.

Trimming pared 5 bases from V and 4 bases from J, leaving 11 bases between. CDR1 and CDR2 (germline): SGHAT, FQNNGV. CDR3 size: 14 residues. The protocol was immunoSEQ multiplex PCR, while the TCRdb copy is restricted to in-frame clones and leaves out a portion. Among about 24,000 clones listed, approximately 91% were seen once. This chain connects TRBV11-2 to TRBJ2-2; D uncertain. The specimen comprised CD4+ or CD8+ T cells sorted from blood, sampled in a trial of the OX40 agonist ivuxolimab. The receptor was derived from an adult with an advanced solid tumor such as melanoma, head and neck, liver or kidney cancer. This CDR3 reads CASSLGYGTGELFF. The DNA for the CDR3 is TGTGCCAGCAGCCTAGGGTACGGCACCGGGGAGCTGTTTTTT.